This entry features one T cell receptor (beta chain) sequence. This sample was taken from a study of blood T cell repertoires in COVID-19. About the research overall: The United States, Italy and Spain supplied acute and convalescent COVID-19 samples. T cells, B-cell-depleted T cells, or PBMCs supplied cDNA or gDNA.

This table comes from immunoSEQ multiplex PCR, and its TCRdb copy is limited to in-frame clones, with some not included. The table records roughly 180,000 clones, about 90% of them present only once. The CDR3 has 14 amino acids. V was clipped by 3 bases and J by 0 bases, with 11 bases between them. Germline CDR1 reads GTSNPN; CDR2 reads SVGIG (reference sequence). This sequence originates from a man between 65 and 85 years old with active or convalescent COVID-19. V gene TRBV30 combines with J gene TRBJ1-1; D uncertain. The sequenced sample was peripheral blood. The CDR3 loop reads CAWSEDTLNTEAFF. As DNA, the CDR3 is TGTGCCTGGAGCGAAGACACCCTGAACACTGAAGCTTTCTTT.